A selection of T cell receptor beta chains follows, all from one sample in a study of control samples from healthy donors and cancer patients. Sequencing used immunoSEQ multiplex PCR; TCRdb keeps in-frame clones, though not all of them. The sample lists some 120,000 clones; about 95% were seen once. The sample consisted of blood. The receptor set was obtained from a man in his thirties or forties in good health. Each CDR3 is given with its conserved first and last residue. A D gene is named only where the DNA matches it firmly. The listing skips clone size in some rows; elsewhere it reads once, few, many or a size class.

j_call v_call clone_size d_call cdr3_aa cdr3_nt
TRBJ1-5 TRBV4-2 NA NA CASSQERGAQPQHF TGTGCCAGCAGCCAGGAAAGGGGGGCCCAGCCCCAGCATTTT
TRBJ1-4 TRBV5-5 NA NA CASSFLVQGPNEKLFF TGTGCCAGCAGCTTTTTGGTTCAGGGTCCTAATGAAAAACTGTTTTTT
TRBJ1-5 TRBV7-2 NA NA CASSLGAGSQPQHF TGTGCCAGCAGCTTAGGGGCCGGATCGCAGCCCCAGCATTTT
TRBJ2-3 TRBV11-2 few NA CASSAGLYTDTQYF TGTGCCAGCAGCGCGGGACTTTACACAGATACGCAGTATTTT
TRBJ2-2 TRBV9 NA TRBD2 CASSKGLAGNTGELFF TGTGCCAGCAGCAAGGGACTAGCGGGGAACACCGGGGAGCTGTTTTTT
TRBJ1-5 TRBV19 NA NA CASSIGRISNQPQHF TGTGCCAGTAGTATTGGACGGATCAGCAATCAGCCCCAGCATTTT
TRBJ2-2 TRBV7-9 NA TRBD2 CASSLAPRLAVTGELFF TGTGCCAGCAGCCTAGCCCCCAGGCTAGCGGTAACCGGGGAGCTGTTTTTT
TRBJ2-7 TRBV9 NA NA CASSVDPISSYEQYF TGTGCCAGCAGCGTAGATCCGATAAGCTCCTACGAGCAGTACTTC
TRBJ2-2 TRBV5-6 NA NA CASSFRHTGELFF TGTGCCAGCAGCTTCAGGCACACCGGGGAGCTGTTTTTT
TRBJ1-3 TRBV30 NA NA CAWKVQAGNTIYF TGTGCCTGGAAAGTGCAGGCTGGAAACACCATATATTTT
TRBJ2-3 TRBV7-9 NA NA CASGHSGTPPDTQYF TGTGCCAGCGGACATTCCGGGACGCCGCCAGATACGCAGTATTTT
TRBJ2-3 TRBV28 NA TRBD2 CASSLAGLASTDTQYF TGTGCCAGCAGTTTAGCGGGACTAGCTAGCACAGATACGCAGTATTTT
TRBJ2-5 TRBV30 NA TRBD2 CAWSGPAGGPGPQYF TGTGCCTGGAGTGGGCCAGCGGGGGGCCCAGGGCCCCAGTACTTC
TRBJ2-7 TRBV7-9 NA NA CASSLGSYEQYF TGTGCCAGCAGCTTAGGCAGCTACGAGCAGTACTTC
TRBJ1-4 TRBV7-9 once NA CASSLEGRKGEKLFF TGTGCCAGCAGCCTAGAGGGTCGAAAGGGCGAAAAACTGTTTTTT
TRBJ2-2 TRBV19 NA NA CASSIWSANTGELFF TGTGCCAGTAGTATATGGAGCGCGAACACCGGGGAGCTGTTTTTT
TRBJ2-7 TRBV2 NA NA CASSGQYEQYF TGTGCCAGCAGTGGACAGTACGAGCAGTACTTC
TRBJ2-7 TRBV9 NA TRBD1 CASSVTGQGGYEQYF TGTGCCAGCAGCGTGACGGGACAGGGTGGTTACGAGCAGTACTTC
TRBJ1-2 TRBV11-2 NA NA CASSSIRDNYGYTF TGTGCCAGCAGTTCGATCAGGGATAACTATGGCTACACCTTC
TRBJ1-5 TRBV6-2/TRBV6-3 NA NA CASSLGRAGNQPQHF TGTGCCAGCAGCCTCGGCCGGGCGGGGAATCAGCCCCAGCATTTT
TRBJ2-1 TRBV6-2/TRBV6-3 NA TRBD2 CASGQRGMWIF TGTGCCAGCGGCCAGCGGGGAATGTGGATCTTC
TRBJ2-1 TRBV7-2 NA TRBD1 CASRPGTGINEQFF TGTGCCAGCAGGCCCGGGACAGGAATCAATGAGCAGTTCTTC
TRBJ1-2 TRBV5-6 NA TRBD1 CASSDIDRDYGYTF TGTGCCAGCAGCGACATAGACAGGGACTATGGCTACACCTTC
TRBJ2-1 TRBV4-1 NA NA CASSQDTTGTYNEQFF TGCGCCAGCAGCCAAGATACTACCGGAACATACAATGAGCAGTTCTTC
TRBJ1-4 TRBV28 NA NA CASSTHSRRANEKLFF TGTGCCAGCAGCACCCATAGCCGGAGGGCAAATGAAAAACTGTTTTTT
TRBJ1-1 TRBV12-3/TRBV12-4 NA NA CASSREWDTEAFF TGTGCCAGCTCGAGGGAGTGGGACACTGAAGCTTTCTTT
TRBJ1-5 TRBV19 NA NA CASSMQGMGNQPQHF TGTGCCAGTAGTATGCAGGGAATGGGCAATCAGCCCCAGCATTTT
TRBJ2-7 TRBV24-1 NA NA CATSDTDRPSYEQYF TGTGCCACCAGTGACACGGACAGACCCTCCTACGAGCAGTACTTC
TRBJ1-4 TRBV28 NA NA CASSSPRLNRVWGATNEKLFF TGTGCCAGCAGTTCCCCCCGCCTAAACAGGGTTTGGGGAGCAACTAATGAAAAACTGTTTTTT
TRBJ1-1 TRBV2 NA NA CASWFRNTEAFF TGTGCCAGCTGGTTCAGGAACACTGAAGCTTTCTTT
TRBJ2-2 TRBV11-3 NA NA CASSLRSGELFF TGTGCCAGCAGCCTGAGATCCGGGGAGCTGTTTTTT
TRBJ1-3 TRBV7-3 NA NA CASSFGGGNTIYF TGTGCCAGCAGCTTCGGGGGAGGAAACACCATATATTTT
TRBJ1-4 TRBV19 NA NA CASSPYIRVREKLFF TGTGCCAGTAGTCCCTATATTAGAGTTCGTGAAAAACTGTTTTTT
TRBJ2-7 TRBV7-2 NA TRBD1 CASSLTGQGAYEQYF TGTGCCAGCAGCTTGACGGGACAGGGAGCCTACGAGCAGTACTTC
TRBJ2-3 TRBV30 NA NA CASEGGSTDTQYF TGTGCCTCGGAGGGGGGTAGCACAGATACGCAGTATTTT
TRBJ1-3 TRBV5-4 NA NA CASSLAGNTIYF TGTGCCAGCAGCTTGGCTGGAAACACCATATATTTT
TRBJ2-7 TRBV5-6 NA TRBD2 CASSTLAGGNEQYF TGTGCCAGCAGCACACTAGCGGGGGGGAACGAGCAGTACTTC
TRBJ2-7 TRBV12-3/TRBV12-4 NA NA CASSLGFYEQYF TGTGCCAGCAGTCTCGGGTTTTACGAGCAGTACTTC
TRBJ2-3 TRBV6-5 NA TRBD2 CASSLGWTSGTDTQYF TGTGCCAGCAGTTTAGGTTGGACTAGCGGCACAGATACGCAGTATTTT
TRBJ2-1 TRBV27 NA NA CASSLPPIGVGINEQFF TGTGCCAGCAGTTTACCCCCTATTGGGGTAGGAATTAATGAGCAGTTCTTC
TRBJ1-2 TRBV25-1 NA NA CASSEEGATFSGYTF TGTGCCAGCAGTGAGGAAGGGGCGACCTTTAGTGGCTACACCTTC
TRBJ2-5 TRBV18 NA TRBD2 CASSQGLAENLYF TGTGCCAGCTCACAAGGACTAGCGGAGAACCTCTACTTC